The present TCR beta chain was sequenced within a study of T cells in Graves' hyperthyroidism and ophthalmopathy. This clonotype was found many times. CDR3 length: 18 residues. Germline values: CDR1 MNHEY, CDR2 SVGEGT. V was pared by 3 bases and J by 9 bases, with 14 bases of the junction left unmatched. Ophthalmopathy patients all had a Clinical Activity Score of at least 3, a NOSPECS grade of at least 4 and disease under 3 months old. The CDR3 regions of TCR beta were amplified from RNA transcripts. Researchers ran a first-round RT-PCR on the TCR CDR3 using the HTBI primer set. MiXCR, applied by TCRdb to the multiplex PCR reads, yields one record per CDR3 protein. This table has some 570,000 distinct CDR3 sequences, about a sixth appearing once.

Sequencing was performed on blood. The receptor was isolated from a woman in her late teens or twenties with Graves' ophthalmopathy. J is TRBJ2-1 and V is TRBV6-2 or TRBV6-3; 13 positions agree with TRBD2. The CDR3 spells CASSYMAPGTSGNGEQFF. As DNA, the CDR3 is TGTGCCAGCAGTTATATGGCCCCGGGGACTAGCGGGAATGGTGAGCAGTTCTTC.